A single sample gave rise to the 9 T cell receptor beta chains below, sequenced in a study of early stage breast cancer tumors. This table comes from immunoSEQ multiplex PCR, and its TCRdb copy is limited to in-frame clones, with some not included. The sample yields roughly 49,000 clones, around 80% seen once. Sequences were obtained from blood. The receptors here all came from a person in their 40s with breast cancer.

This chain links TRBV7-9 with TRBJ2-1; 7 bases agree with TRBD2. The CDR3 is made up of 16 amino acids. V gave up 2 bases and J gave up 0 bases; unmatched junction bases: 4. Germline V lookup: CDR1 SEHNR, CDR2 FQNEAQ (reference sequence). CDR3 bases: TGTGCCAGCAGCTTATGGCGGGAGAGCTCCTACAATGAGCAGTTCTTC. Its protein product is CASSLWRESSYNEQFF.

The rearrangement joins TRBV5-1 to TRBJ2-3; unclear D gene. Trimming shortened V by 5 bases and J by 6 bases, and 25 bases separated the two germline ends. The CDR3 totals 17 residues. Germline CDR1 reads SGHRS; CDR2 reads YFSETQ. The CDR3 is CASSPTTLSFFADTQYF. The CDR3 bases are TGCGCCAGCAGTCCGACCACGTTGTCCTTCTTCGCGGATACGCAGTATTTT.

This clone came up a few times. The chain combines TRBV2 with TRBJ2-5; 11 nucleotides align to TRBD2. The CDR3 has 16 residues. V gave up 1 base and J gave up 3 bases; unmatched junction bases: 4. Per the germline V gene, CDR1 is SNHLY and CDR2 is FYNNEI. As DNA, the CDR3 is TGTGCCAGCAGTGAAGGCCTAGCGGGAGGCGAAGAGACCCAGTACTTC. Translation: CASSEGLAGGEETQYF. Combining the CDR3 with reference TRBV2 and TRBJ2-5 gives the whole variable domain EPEVTQTPSHQVTQMGQEVILRCVPISNHLYFYWYRQILGQKVEFLVSFYNNEISEKSEIFDDQFSVERPDGSNFTLKIRSTKLEDSAMYFCASSEGLAGGEETQYFGPGTRLLVL.

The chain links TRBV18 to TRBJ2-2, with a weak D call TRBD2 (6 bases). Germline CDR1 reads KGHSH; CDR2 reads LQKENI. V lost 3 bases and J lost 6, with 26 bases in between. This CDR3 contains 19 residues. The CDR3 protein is CASSPVAAPSAPGAGELFF. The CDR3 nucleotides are TGTGCCAGCTCACCGGTGGCAGCCCCTAGCGCCCCTGGCGCCGGGGAGCTGTTTTTT. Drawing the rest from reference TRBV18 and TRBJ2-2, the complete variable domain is NAGVMQNPRHLVRRRGQEARLRCSPMKGHSHVYWYRQLPEEGLKFMVYLQKENIIDESGMPKERFSAEFPKEGPSILRIQQVVRGDSAAYFCASSPVAAPSAPGAGELFFGEGSRLTVL.

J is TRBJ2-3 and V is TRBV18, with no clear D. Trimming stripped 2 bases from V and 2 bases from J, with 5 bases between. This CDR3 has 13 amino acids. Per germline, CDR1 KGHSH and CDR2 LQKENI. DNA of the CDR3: TGTGCCAGCTCACCAATTCCCACAGATACGCAGTATTTT. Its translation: CASSPIPTDTQYF.

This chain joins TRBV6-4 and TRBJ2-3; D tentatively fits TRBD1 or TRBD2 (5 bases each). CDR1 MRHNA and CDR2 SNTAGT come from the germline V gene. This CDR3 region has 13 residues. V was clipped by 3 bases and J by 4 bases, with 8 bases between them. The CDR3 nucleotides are TGTGCCAGCAGTGAGGGGGAGTCAGATACGCAGTATTTT. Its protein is CASSEGESDTQYF.

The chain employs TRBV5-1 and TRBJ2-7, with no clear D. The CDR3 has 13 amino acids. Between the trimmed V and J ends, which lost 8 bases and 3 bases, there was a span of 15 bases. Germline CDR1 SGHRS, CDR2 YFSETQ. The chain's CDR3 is CASRSLRDYEQYF. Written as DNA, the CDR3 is TGCGCCAGTAGATCCCTTAGGGACTACGAGCAGTACTTC.

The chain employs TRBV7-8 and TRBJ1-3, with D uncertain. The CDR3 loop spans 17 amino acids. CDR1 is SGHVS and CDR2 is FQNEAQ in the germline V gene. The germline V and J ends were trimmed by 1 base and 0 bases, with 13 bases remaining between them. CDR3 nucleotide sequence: TGTGCCAGCAGCTTAGTGGGTTCGGGTGGCTCTGGAAACACCATATATTTT. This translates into CASSLVGSGGSGNTIYF. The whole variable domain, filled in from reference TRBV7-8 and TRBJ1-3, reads GAGVSQSPRYKVAKRGQDVALRCDPISGHVSLFWYQQALGQGPEFLTYFQNEAQLDKSGLPSDRFFAERPEGSVSTLKIQRTQQEDSAVYLCASSLVGSGGSGNTIYFGEGSWLTVV.

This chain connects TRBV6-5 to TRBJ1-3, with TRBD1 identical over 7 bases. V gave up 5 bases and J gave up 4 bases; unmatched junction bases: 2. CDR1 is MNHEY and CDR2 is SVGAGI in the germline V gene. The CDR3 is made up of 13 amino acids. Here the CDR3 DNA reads TGTGCCAGCAGTACAGGGGAGGGAAACACCATATATTTT. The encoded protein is CASSTGEGNTIYF.